The clone carrying this TCR beta chain occurred many times. V shed 1 base and J 2 bases; nucleotides not matched to a gene: 7. Germline-derived CDR1 and CDR2 are LGHNA and YSLEER. This CDR3 has 16 amino acids. The data stem from a study of blood T cells in healthy people across ages. It was with a sample-barcoded 5' primer and a J-beta primer mix that a second PCR of about 6 to 11 cycles was run. Each CDR3 protein is one row after TCRdb ran MiXCR on the 5' RACE reads. This sample has some 1.7 million distinct CDR3 sequences, with 28% found just once. This TCR was sampled from a woman in her twenties or thirties in good health. Material for sequencing was blood. The chain is built from TRBV4-3 and TRBJ2-7; TRBD1 agrees at 8 bases. As DNA, the CDR3 is TGCGCCAGCAGCCAAGCTCTGGACAGGGAGACCTACGAGCAGTACTTC. Translated, it gives CASSQALDRETYEQYF.